This entry lists 18 T cell receptor beta chains sequenced from one sample in a study of T cells in Graves' hyperthyroidism and ophthalmopathy. Amplification yielded TCR beta CDR3 regions, with RNA transcripts as the source. First-round RT-PCR of the TCR CDR3 relied on the HTBI primer set. In TCRdb, the multiplex PCR reads were re-called with MiXCR into one record per CDR3 protein. The table shows around 260,000 distinct CDR3 sequences, with 20% to 25% occurring only once. Material: blood. All receptors come from a man aged 35 to 55 with Graves' hyperthyroidism that later progressed to Graves' ophthalmopathy.

This clonotype was recorded at least ten times. This chain links TRBV7-9 with TRBJ2-7; D tentatively reads TRBD1 or TRBD2 (5 bases each). The germline CDR1 and CDR2 sequences are SEHNR and FQNEAQ (reference sequence). This CDR3 comprises 15 residues. The ends were cut back, 5 bases at V and 2 bases at J, with 16 bases in the middle. In nucleotides, the CDR3 is TGTGCCAGCAGCCCGGGTGAGGGGTGGACCTACGAGCAGTACTTC. Residues: CASSPGEGWTYEQYF.

The V and J genes are TRBV12-3 or TRBV12-4 and TRBJ1-2; D might be TRBD1 (5 bases). Trimming cost V 6 bases and J 8 bases, with 19 bases left between them. The CDR3 totals 14 residues. CDR3 DNA: TGTGCCAGCAGCGTCCGTGGCAGGGTTTACGGCTACACCTTC. Translation gives CASSVRGRVYGYTF.

The genes are TRBV28 and TRBJ1-5, with D hard to call. Germline V gene sequence: CDR1 MDHEN, CDR2 SYDVKM. The CDR3 sequence is 14 residues long. V lost 8 bases and J 0 bases, leaving 11 bases between the germline ends. CDR3 amino acids: CASEKDYSNQPQHF. The CDR3 bases are TGTGCCAGCGAGAAGGATTATAGCAATCAGCCCCAGCATTTT.

This clonotype was observed many times. The genes are TRBV11-1 and TRBJ2-7, with 8 positions matching TRBD1. The CDR3 spans 15 residues. Germline V CDR1 and CDR2: SGHAT, FQDESV (reference sequence). Trimming removed 4 bases from V and 2 bases from J; junction bases left unmatched: 7. The CDR3: CASSSRGRKTYEQYF. CDR3 bases: TGTGCCAGCAGCTCCAGGGGGCGAAAAACCTACGAGCAGTACTTC.

This clonotype appeared a few times. The rearrangement uses TRBV6-2 or TRBV6-3 and TRBJ2-5; 10 bases are a match to TRBD2. The CDR3 is made up of 15 amino acids. Trimming cost V 7 bases and J 5 bases; bases outside gene matches: 10. Germline values: CDR1 MNHEY, CDR2 SVGEGT. For the CDR3, the DNA is TGTGCCAGCACCGAGGGACTAGCGAAATGGGAGACCCAGTACTTC. Amino acid sequence: CASTEGLAKWETQYF.

The V and J genes are TRBV20-1 and TRBJ2-5; 9 positions match TRBD2. The CDR3 sequence is 15 residues long. V trimming: 0 bases; J trimming: 5 bases; junction bases outside the gene matches: 7. Looked up from germline, CDR1 is DFQATT and CDR2 is SNEGSKA (reference sequence). CDR3 bases: TGCAGTGCTAGAGAGGCTAGCGGGACGGGGGAGACCCAGTACTTC. Its translation: CSAREASGTGETQYF.

V is TRBV7-2 and J is TRBJ1-5; D is unclear. The CDR3 loop spans 15 amino acids. Trimming pared 1 base from V and 2 bases from J, leaving 9 bases between. From germline, CDR1 is SGHTA and CDR2 FQGNSA. CDR3 residues: CASSLGPQGNQPQHF. The DNA for the CDR3 is TGTGCCAGCAGCTTAGGTCCTCAAGGCAATCAGCCCCAGCATTTT.

This clonotype was detected many times. The chain is built from TRBV7-2 and TRBJ2-2, with D tentatively TRBD1 (5 bases). Germline assignment: CDR1 SGHTA and CDR2 FQGNSA. The V and J ends lost 5 bases and 3 bases respectively, with 13 bases between them. The CDR3 loop spans 15 amino acids. Written as DNA, the CDR3 is TGTGCCAGCAGCAGCGACAGTTACCACACCGGGGAGCTGTTTTTT. This encodes CASSSDSYHTGELFF.

Many counts were recorded for this clonotype. The chain combines TRBV7-2 with TRBJ2-7; 7 bases map to TRBD1. Germline loops: CDR1 SGHTA, CDR2 FQGNSA. V gave up 1 base and J gave up 4 bases; unmatched junction bases: 7. This CDR3 spans 15 amino acids. The CDR3 loop is CASSLVRDSYYEQYF. In DNA form, the CDR3 reads TGTGCCAGCAGCTTAGTCCGGGACAGCTATTACGAGCAGTACTTC.

This clonotype was observed many times. The chain employs TRBV10-3 and TRBJ2-7; D is unclear. The ends were cut back, 6 bases at V and 4 bases at J, with 16 bases in the middle. The V gene's germline CDR1 is ENHRY and CDR2 SYGVKD. The CDR3 runs 14 residues. CDR3 region: CAISPAGSSYEQYF. For the CDR3, the DNA is TGTGCCATCAGCCCCGCCGGGTCTAGTTACGAGCAGTACTTC.

This clonotype has ten or more counts. Because it lacks the conserved phenylalanine or tryptophan at the end, this CDR3 is likely a read error. The chain has TRBV30 and TRBJ2-5; D is unclear. V dropped 0 bases and J dropped 4 bases, with 9 bases sitting between them. The CDR3 length is 13 residues. CDR1 and CDR2 (germline): GTSNPN, SVGIG (reference sequence). CDR3 DNA: TGTGCCTGGAGTGTACATCAGCGAGAGACCCAGTACCTC. Protein sequence: CAWSVHQRETQYL.

This clonotype was seen at least ten times. The chain uses TRBV5-1 and TRBJ2-7; 8 bases align to TRBD1. From germline, CDR1 is SGHRS and CDR2 YFSETQ. V was clipped by 6 bases and J by 2 bases; unmatched bases: 4. The CDR3 covers 13 residues. CDR3 sequence: CASTEQGAYEQYF. The CDR3 DNA reads as TGCGCCAGCACCGAACAGGGGGCCTACGAGCAGTACTTC.

This clonotype was observed many times. CDR3 loop: CASSEKRSRTPTSKPYEQYF. The CDR3 DNA follows: TGTGCCAGTAGCGAGAAGCGGTCCCGAACTCCTACGAGTAAACCCTACGAGCAGTACTTC. The V gene is TRBV19, the J gene TRBJ2-7, with D perhaps matching TRBD2 (5 bases). CDR1 and CDR2 from the germline V gene are LNHDA and SQIVND (reference sequence). This CDR3 contains 20 residues. V was cut by 6 bases and J by 2 bases, with 32 bases left in between.

This clonotype was seen repeatedly, ten times or more. This chain uses TRBV5-5 with TRBJ2-7, with a tentative D call TRBD1 (5 bases). The CDR3 is 14 amino acids. Germline V gene lookup returns CDR1 SGHKS and CDR2 YYEKEE (reference sequence). V was clipped by 0 bases and J by 3 bases, with 10 bases between them. CDR3 nucleotide sequence: TGTGCCAGCAGCTTGGGCAGGGCAGGCTACGAGCAGTACTTC. This sequence encodes CASSLGRAGYEQYF. Full variable domain (remainder filled in from reference TRBV5-5 and TRBJ2-7): DAGVTQSPTHLIKTRGQQVTLRCSPISGHKSVSWYQQVLGQGPQFIFQYYEKEERGRGNFPDRFSARQFPNYSSELNVNALLLGDSALYLCASSLGRAGYEQYFGPGTRLTVT.

The CDR3 DNA follows: TGTGCCAGCAGCCACGCAGGGTTCCCGTCTTACACCTTC. Its translation: CASSHAGFPSYTF. This chain joins TRBV11-1 and TRBJ1-2; possible D gene TRBD1, 5 bases. The CDR3 sequence is 13 residues long. The ends were cut back, 5 bases at V and 11 bases at J, with 18 bases in the middle. Per the germline V gene, CDR1 is SGHAT and CDR2 is FQDESV (reference sequence).

This clonotype showed up many times. The genes are TRBV4-2 and TRBJ2-7, with a tentative D call TRBD1 (5 bases). This CDR3 comprises 13 residues. Per germline, CDR1 LGHNA and CDR2 YNFKEQ. The V and J ends lost 4 bases and 6 bases respectively, with 13 bases between them. CDR3 bases: TGTGCCAGCAGCCCCGAATGGGGCCTCGAGCAGTACTTC. It specifies CASSPEWGLEQYF.

Concerning this clonotype: Given the absence of the conserved phenylalanine or tryptophan at the CDR3 end, a read error is likely. The chain has TRBV29-1 and TRBJ2-2; D ambiguous. V lost 7 bases and J lost 6, with 18 bases in between. This CDR3 has 14 amino acids. Germline CDR1 SQVTM, CDR2 ANQGSEA. The CDR3 DNA is TGCAGCGCACTCATAGGACCAGGCGCCGGGGAGCTGTTTCTT. As protein: CSALIGPGAGELFL.

V is TRBV29-1 and J is TRBJ2-5, with TRBD2 as a possible D gene (5 bases). With 1 base removed from V and 7 bases from J, the gap between germline ends came to 10 bases. Germline values: CDR1 SQVTM, CDR2 ANQGSEA. CDR3 size: 12 residues. The DNA for the CDR3 is TGCAGCGTTGAAGCGGACTTCGGGACCCAGTACTTC. Translation: CSVEADFGTQYF.